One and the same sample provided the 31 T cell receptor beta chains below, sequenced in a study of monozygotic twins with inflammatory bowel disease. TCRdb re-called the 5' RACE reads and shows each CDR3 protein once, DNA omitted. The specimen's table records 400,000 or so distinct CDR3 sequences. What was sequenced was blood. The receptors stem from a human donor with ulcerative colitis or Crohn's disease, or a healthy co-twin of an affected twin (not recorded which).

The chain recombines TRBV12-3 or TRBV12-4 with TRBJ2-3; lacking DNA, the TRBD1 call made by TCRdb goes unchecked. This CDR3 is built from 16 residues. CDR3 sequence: CASSFGGAPGPDTQYF.

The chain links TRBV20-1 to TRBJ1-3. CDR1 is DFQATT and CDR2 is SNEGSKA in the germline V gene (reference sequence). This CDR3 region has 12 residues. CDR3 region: CSASEGGNTIYF.

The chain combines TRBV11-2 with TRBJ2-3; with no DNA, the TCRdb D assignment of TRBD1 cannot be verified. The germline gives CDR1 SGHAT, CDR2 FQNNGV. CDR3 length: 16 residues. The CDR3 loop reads CASSSPGQGAKGAQYF.

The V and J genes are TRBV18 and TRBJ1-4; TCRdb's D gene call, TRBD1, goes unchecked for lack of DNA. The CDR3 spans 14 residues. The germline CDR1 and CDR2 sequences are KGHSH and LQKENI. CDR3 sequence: CASSPTGYSEKLFF.

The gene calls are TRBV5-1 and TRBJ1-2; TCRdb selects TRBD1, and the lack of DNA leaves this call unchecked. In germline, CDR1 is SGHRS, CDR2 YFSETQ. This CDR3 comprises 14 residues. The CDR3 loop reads CASSFLQGNYGYTF.

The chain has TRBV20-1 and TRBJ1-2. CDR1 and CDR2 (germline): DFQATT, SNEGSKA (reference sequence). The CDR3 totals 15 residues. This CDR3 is CSAFLGGAINYGYTF.

The CDR3 protein is CASSPRQAENTEAFF. V and J are TRBV12-3 or TRBV12-4 and TRBJ1-1; TCRdb's D call of TRBD1 is untestable without DNA. CDR3 length: 15 amino acids.

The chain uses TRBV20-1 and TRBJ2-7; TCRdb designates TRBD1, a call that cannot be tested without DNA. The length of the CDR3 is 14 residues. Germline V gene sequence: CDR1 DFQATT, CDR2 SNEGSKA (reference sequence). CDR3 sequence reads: CSARDWGSSYEQYF.

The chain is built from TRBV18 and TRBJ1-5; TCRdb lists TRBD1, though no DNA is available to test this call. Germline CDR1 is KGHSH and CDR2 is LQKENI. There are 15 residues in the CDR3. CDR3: CASSPDRNSNQPQHF.

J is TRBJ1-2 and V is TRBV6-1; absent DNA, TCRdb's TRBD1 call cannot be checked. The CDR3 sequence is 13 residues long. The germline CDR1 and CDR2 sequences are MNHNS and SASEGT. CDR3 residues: CASSEQGAGGYTF.

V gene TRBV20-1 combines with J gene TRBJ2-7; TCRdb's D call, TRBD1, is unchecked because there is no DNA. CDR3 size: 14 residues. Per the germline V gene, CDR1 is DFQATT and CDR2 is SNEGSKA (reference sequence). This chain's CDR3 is CSARDRTGNYEQYF.

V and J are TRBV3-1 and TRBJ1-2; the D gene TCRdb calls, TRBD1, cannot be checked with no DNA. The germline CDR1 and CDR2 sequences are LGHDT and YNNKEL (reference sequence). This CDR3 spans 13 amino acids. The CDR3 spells CASSHSRGRGYTF.

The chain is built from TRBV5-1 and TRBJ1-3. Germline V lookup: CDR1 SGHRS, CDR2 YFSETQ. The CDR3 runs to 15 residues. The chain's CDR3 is CASSLGTFSGNTIYF.

The CDR3: CAIAGDHNTEAFF. This chain joins TRBV10-3 and TRBJ1-1; there is no DNA to check the TCRdb D call of TRBD1. Germline assignment: CDR1 ENHRY and CDR2 SYGVKD. The CDR3 sequence is 13 residues long.

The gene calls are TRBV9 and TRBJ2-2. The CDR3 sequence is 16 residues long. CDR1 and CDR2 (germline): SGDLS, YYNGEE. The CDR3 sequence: CASSVGVAIATGELFF.

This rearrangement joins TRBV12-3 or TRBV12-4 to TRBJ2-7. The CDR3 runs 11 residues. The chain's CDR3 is CASSFQVEQYF.

The CDR3 sequence is CSTRTGGQETQYF. The genes are TRBV29-1 and TRBJ2-5; TCRdb calls TRBD1, which cannot be checked without DNA. The CDR3 sequence is 13 residues long. The germline CDR1 and CDR2 sequences are SQVTM and ANQGSEA.

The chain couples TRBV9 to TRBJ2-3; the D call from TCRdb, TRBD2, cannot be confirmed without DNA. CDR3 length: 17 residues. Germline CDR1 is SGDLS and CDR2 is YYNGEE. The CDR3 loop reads CASSVGPGTSSTDTQYF.

The CDR3 region is CASSLPTGGAGEQFF. The genes are TRBV5-1 and TRBJ2-1; as DNA is missing, the TRBD2 call by TCRdb cannot be tested. This CDR3 region has 15 residues. Germline V gene sequence: CDR1 SGHRS, CDR2 YFSETQ. Looking up the rest from reference TRBV5-1 and TRBJ2-1 gives the full variable domain: KAGVTQTPRYLIKTRGQQVTLSCSPISGHRSVSWYQQTPGQGLQFLFEYFSETQRNKGNFPGRFSGRQFSNSRSEMNVSTLELGDSALYLCASSLPTGGAGEQFFGPGTRLTVL.

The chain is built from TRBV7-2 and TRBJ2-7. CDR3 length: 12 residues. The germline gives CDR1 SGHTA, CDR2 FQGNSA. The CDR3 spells CSSSERGYEQYF.

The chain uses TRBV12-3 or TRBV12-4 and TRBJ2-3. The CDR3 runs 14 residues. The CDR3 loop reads CASRLAGSTDTQYF.

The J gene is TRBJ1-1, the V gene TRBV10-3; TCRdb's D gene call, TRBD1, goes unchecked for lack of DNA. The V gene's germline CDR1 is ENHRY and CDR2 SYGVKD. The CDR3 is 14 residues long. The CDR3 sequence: CAISENRGNTEAFF.

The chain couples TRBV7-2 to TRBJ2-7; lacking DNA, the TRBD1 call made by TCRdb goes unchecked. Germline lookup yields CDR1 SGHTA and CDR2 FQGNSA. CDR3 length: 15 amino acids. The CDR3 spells CASSLEWDRDYEQYF.

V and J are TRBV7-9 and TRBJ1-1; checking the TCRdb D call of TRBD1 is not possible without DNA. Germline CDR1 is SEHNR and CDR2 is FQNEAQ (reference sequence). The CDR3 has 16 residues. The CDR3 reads CASSLKYLGGNTEAFF. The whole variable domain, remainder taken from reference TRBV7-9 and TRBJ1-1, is DTGVSQNPRHKITKRGQNVTFRCDPISEHNRLYWYRQTLGQGPEFLTYFQNEAQLEKSRLLSDRFSAERPKGSFSTLEIQRTEQGDSAMYLCASSLKYLGGNTEAFFGQGTRLTVV.

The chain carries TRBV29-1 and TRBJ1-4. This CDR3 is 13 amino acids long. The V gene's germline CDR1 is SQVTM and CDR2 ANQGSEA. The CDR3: CSVEDSTNEKLFF. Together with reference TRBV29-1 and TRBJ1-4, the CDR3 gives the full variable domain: SAVISQKPSRDICQRGTSLTIQCQVDSQVTMMFWYRQQPGQSLTLIATANQGSEATYESGFVIDKFPISRPNLTFSTLTVSNMSPEDSSIYLCSVEDSTNEKLFFGSGTQLSVL.

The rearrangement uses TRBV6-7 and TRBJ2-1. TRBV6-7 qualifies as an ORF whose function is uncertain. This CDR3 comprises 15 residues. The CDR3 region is CASSYSPGFYNEQFF.

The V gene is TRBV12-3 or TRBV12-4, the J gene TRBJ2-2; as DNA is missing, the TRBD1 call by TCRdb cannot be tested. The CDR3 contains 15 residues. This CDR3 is CASSLAGATTGELFF.

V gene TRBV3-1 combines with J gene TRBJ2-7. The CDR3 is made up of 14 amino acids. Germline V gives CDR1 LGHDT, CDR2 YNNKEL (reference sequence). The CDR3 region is CASSSSDRSYEQYF.

CDR3 residues: CASSKITTSGGAYEQFF. The chain has TRBV6-2 or TRBV6-3 and TRBJ2-1; TCRdb selects TRBD2, and the lack of DNA leaves this call unchecked. This CDR3 is 17 amino acids long. Germline assignment: CDR1 MNHEY and CDR2 SVGEGT.

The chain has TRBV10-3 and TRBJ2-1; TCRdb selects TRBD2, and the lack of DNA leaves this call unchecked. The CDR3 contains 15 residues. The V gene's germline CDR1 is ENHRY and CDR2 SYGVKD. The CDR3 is CAISGLASSNNEQFF.

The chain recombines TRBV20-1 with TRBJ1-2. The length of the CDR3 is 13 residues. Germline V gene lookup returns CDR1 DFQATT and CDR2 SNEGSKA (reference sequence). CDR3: CSARDSKANGYTF.